A selection of T cell receptor beta chains follows, all from one sample in a study of T cell responses to AZD1222 COVID-19 vaccine. Sequencing used immunoSEQ multiplex PCR; TCRdb keeps in-frame clones, though not all of them. The table shows tens of thousands of clones, with roughly 88% occurring only once. Here the sequenced sample was peripheral blood, taken 28 days after the second AZD1222 dose. The receptor set was obtained from an adult who received the AZD1222 COVID-19 vaccine. Each CDR3 is given with its conserved first and last residue. D genes are given only for firm matches. Clone size appears in some rows only: once, few, many, or a class for an expanded clone.

v_gene	len	d_gene	j_gene	abundance	CDR3aa	CDR3nt
TRBV27	15	.	TRBJ1-5	few	CASSLLAGNNQPQHF	TGTGCCAGCAGTTTATTGGCGGGGAACAATCAGCCCCAGCATTTT
TRBV10-3	14	.	TRBJ1-1	.	CAISESGGVTEAFF	TGTGCCATCAGTGAGTCAGGGGGGGTCACTGAAGCTTTCTTT
TRBV24-1	11	.	TRBJ1-2	.	CATSEGYGYTF	TGTGCCACCAGCGAGGGCTATGGCTACACCTTC
TRBV19	18	TRBD1	TRBJ2-6	.	CASSIRDRDYNGANVLTF	TGTGCCAGTAGTATAAGGGACAGGGACTACAATGGGGCCAACGTCCTGACTTTC
TRBV6-2/TRBV6-3	16	TRBD1	TRBJ1-1	.	CASSSGQGVMNTEAFF	TGTGCCAGCAGTTCCGGACAGGGAGTCATGAACACTGAAGCTTTCTTT
TRBV9	17	.	TRBJ2-3	.	CASSRRKVESSTDTQYF	TGTGCCAGCAGCCGTAGGAAAGTGGAGTCTAGCACAGATACGCAGTATTTT
TRBV5-1	15	TRBD2	TRBJ2-7	.	CASSLSSGGPNEQYF	TGCGCCAGCAGCTTGTCGAGCGGGGGGCCCAACGAGCAGTACTTC
TRBV3-1/TRBV3-2	15	.	TRBJ2-7	.	CASSQGYKVPYEQYF	TGTGCCAGCAGCCAAGGGTATAAGGTTCCCTACGAGCAGTACTTC
TRBV10-3	11	.	TRBJ2-7	.	CAISEGHEQYF	TGTGCCATCAGTGAGGGTCACGAGCAGTACTTC
TRBV3-1/TRBV3-2	14	TRBD2	TRBJ2-1	.	CASSQDGGSGDQFF	TGTGCCAGCAGCCAAGATGGGGGAAGCGGGGACCAGTTCTTC
TRBV19	14	.	TRBJ1-4	.	CASSMGATNEKLFF	TGTGCCAGTAGTATGGGGGCAACTAATGAAAAACTGTTTTTT
TRBV27	18	TRBD1	TRBJ1-6	.	CASSLSGDRVAVWSPLHF	TGTGCCAGCAGTTTATCGGGGGACAGAGTGGCGGTGTGGTCACCCCTCCACTTT
TRBV5-1	16	.	TRBJ2-7	.	CASSLETSPSSYEQYF	TGCGCCAGCAGCTTGGAAACCAGCCCCAGCTCCTACGAGCAGTACTTC
TRBV30	18	.	TRBJ1-4	.	CAWSYDKRPGRVNEKLFF	TGTGCCTGGAGTTACGACAAACGACCGGGACGTGTTAATGAAAAACTGTTTTTT
TRBV6-1	15	.	TRBJ2-7	.	CASSENPGFSYEQYF	TGTGCCAGCAGTGAAAATCCGGGTTTCTCCTACGAGCAGTACTTC
TRBV24-1	13	.	TRBJ1-1	.	CATQRKGGTEAFF	TGTGCCACCCAAAGAAAGGGTGGCACTGAAGCTTTCTTT
TRBV12-3/TRBV12-4	12	TRBD1	TRBJ1-4	.	CASSSGGEKLFF	TGTGCCAGCAGCTCAGGGGGAGAAAAACTGTTTTTT
TRBV29-1	14	.	TRBJ2-2	.	CSVVVPTNTGELFF	TGCAGCGTTGTGGTCCCAACGAACACCGGGGAGCTGTTTTTT
TRBV27	15	.	TRBJ1-4	few	CASSPSYGSGEKLFF	TGTGCCAGCAGTCCCTCCTACGGGTCGGGGGAAAAACTGTTTTTT
TRBV4-3	17	TRBD1	TRBJ2-7	.	CASSQEGPGTGGYEQYF	TGCGCCAGCAGCCAAGAGGGCCCGGGGACAGGGGGCTACGAGCAGTACTTC
TRBV29-1	13	.	TRBJ2-5	.	CSGETGLEETQYF	TGCAGCGGAGAAACAGGGTTGGAAGAGACCCAGTACTTC
TRBV7-9	13	.	TRBJ2-7	.	CASRAGLTYEQYF	TGTGCCAGCAGGGCGGGGTTGACCTACGAGCAGTACTTC
TRBV29-1	14	.	TRBJ1-2	.	CSVRGLLSGNGYTF	TGCAGCGTTCGGGGCCTCCTCTCTGGGAATGGCTACACCTTC
TRBV6-5	15	TRBD1	TRBJ1-6	.	CASSYGTGVNSPLHF	TGTGCCAGCAGTTACGGGACAGGGGTCAATTCACCCCTCCACTTT
TRBV7-2	15	.	TRBJ1-5	.	CASSLNWGGNQPQHF	TGTGCCAGCAGCTTAAACTGGGGAGGCAATCAGCCCCAGCATTTT
TRBV13	15	TRBD1	TRBJ1-2	.	CASSPGTEANYGYTF	TGTGCCAGCAGCCCCGGGACAGAGGCTAACTATGGCTACACCTTC
TRBV3-1/TRBV3-2	16	.	TRBJ1-6	.	CASSPEGSSYNSPLHF	TGTGCCAGCAGCCCTGAGGGTAGCTCCTATAATTCACCCCTCCACTTT
TRBV4-2	14	TRBD1	TRBJ1-5	.	CASSQAETRQGQHF	TGTGCCAGCAGCCAAGCGGAAACGAGACAGGGCCAGCATTTT
TRBV2	12	TRBD1	TRBJ2-5	.	CASSQGQTTQYF	TGTGCCAGCAGCCAGGGACAGACTACCCAGTACTTC
TRBV13	14	.	TRBJ1-6	.	CASSFNRVGSPLHF	TGTGCCAGCAGCTTTAACAGGGTAGGTTCACCCCTCCACTTT
TRBV6-2/TRBV6-3	14	.	TRBJ1-5	.	CASSKGLKNQPQHF	TGTGCCAGCAGCAAGGGACTAAAGAATCAGCCCCAGCATTTT
TRBV3-1/TRBV3-2	11	.	TRBJ1-3	.	CASSRGNTIYF	TGTGCCAGCAGCCGGGGAAACACCATATATTTT
TRBV11-3	17	TRBD1	TRBJ2-5	.	CASSLAPPGQGAVTQYF	TGTGCCAGCAGCTTAGCCCCACCGGGACAGGGGGCGGTGACCCAGTACTTC
TRBV4-2	16	.	TRBJ2-4	.	CASSQERVLAKNIQYF	TGTGCCAGCAGCCAAGAGCGAGTGCTAGCCAAAAACATTCAGTACTTC
TRBV7-9	15	TRBD1	TRBJ1-4	.	CASSSDRGQGEKLFF	TGTGCCAGCAGCTCAGACAGGGGGCAGGGCGAAAAACTGTTTTTT
TRBV10-1	14	TRBD2	TRBJ2-7	.	CASTAAGAHYEQYF	TGCGCCAGCACGGCAGCGGGGGCCCATTACGAGCAGTACTTC
TRBV12-3/TRBV12-4	13	.	TRBJ1-6	.	CASSNSRDSPLHF	TGTGCCAGCAGTAATAGCAGGGACTCACCCCTCCACTTT
TRBV10-3	13	.	TRBJ2-7	.	CAISDKMYHEQYF	TGTGCCATCAGTGATAAAATGTACCACGAGCAGTACTTC
TRBV7-8	15	TRBD1	TRBJ2-3	.	CASSVDRGWTDTQYF	TGTGCCAGCAGCGTAGACAGGGGTTGGACAGATACGCAGTATTTT
TRBV9	15	.	TRBJ1-6	.	CASSAGGGGDSPLHF	TGTGCCAGCAGCGCCGGGGGCGGGGGTGATTCACCCCTCCACTTT
TRBV4-2	14	TRBD1	TRBJ1-6	.	CASSRDRGNSPLHF	TGTGCCAGCAGCAGGGACAGGGGTAATTCACCCCTCCACTTT
TRBV7-9	14	.	TRBJ2-3	.	CASSGGPFIGTQYF	TGTGCCAGTAGTGGGGGCCCTTTTATCGGTACGCAGTATTTT
TRBV28	13	.	TRBJ2-7	.	CASSWGPYYEQYF	TGTGCCAGCAGTTGGGGACCGTACTACGAGCAGTACTTC
TRBV24-1	18	.	TRBJ1-5	.	CATSDSGRSMRGNQPQHF	TGTGCCACCAGTGATTCGGGAAGAAGTATGAGGGGCAATCAGCCCCAGCATTTT
TRBV24-1	16	.	TRBJ2-7	.	CATSDGGDMGGHEQYF	TGTGCCACCAGTGATGGTGGGGATATGGGGGGCCACGAGCAGTACTTC
TRBV5-8	16	TRBD1	TRBJ2-7	.	CASSSPTGSFFSEQYF	TGTGCCAGCAGCTCCCCGACAGGGTCTTTTTTCTCCGAGCAGTACTTC
TRBV6-5	16	.	TRBJ2-3	.	CASSYNGRGYADTQYF	TGTGCCAGCAGTTACAACGGGAGAGGTTACGCAGATACGCAGTATTTT
TRBV5-1	15	.	TRBJ2-7	.	CASSDRTTSTSEQYF	TGCGCCAGCAGCGACAGGACTACGAGTACTAGCGAGCAGTACTTC
TRBV7-9	18	.	TRBJ1-5	.	CASSLATGTEYSNQPQHF	TGTGCCAGCAGCTTAGCTACCGGGACCGAGTATAGCAATCAGCCCCAGCATTTT
TRBV6-5	14	.	TRBJ1-1	.	CASSSGGVNTEAFF	TGTGCCAGCAGTTCCGGGGGCGTGAACACTGAAGCTTTCTTT
TRBV3-1/TRBV3-2	14	.	TRBJ1-5	once	CASSQDHLDQPQHF	TGTGCCAGCAGCCAAGATCACCTGGATCAGCCCCAGCATTTT
TRBV6-6	14	.	TRBJ1-1	.	CASSYSGVNTEAFF	TGTGCCAGCAGTTACTCGGGCGTGAACACTGAAGCTTTCTTT
TRBV19	16	TRBD1	TRBJ2-7	.	CASSMTGSAIGNEQYF	TGTGCCAGTAGTATGACAGGGTCCGCCATTGGGAACGAGCAGTACTTC
TRBV15	15	.	TRBJ2-7	.	CATSRDLGTPYEQYF	TGTGCCACCAGCAGAGATCTCGGCACCCCCTACGAGCAGTACTTC
TRBV7-2	13	.	TRBJ1-1	.	CASSQGQNTEAFF	TGTGCCAGCAGCCAGGGACAGAACACTGAAGCTTTCTTT
TRBV6-2/TRBV6-3	13	.	TRBJ2-3	.	CASSGPGTDTQYF	TGTGCCAGCAGCGGGCCGGGAACAGATACGCAGTATTTT
TRBV19	15	.	TRBJ1-6	.	CATSGGTARNSPLHF	TGTGCCACCTCCGGGGGGACGGCCCGAAATTCACCCCTCCACTTT
TRBV6-2/TRBV6-3	16	.	TRBJ2-7	.	CASSYEVGRSSYEQYF	TGTGCCAGCAGTTACGAGGTCGGCAGGAGCTCCTACGAGCAGTACTTC
TRBV5-4	16	.	TRBJ2-3	.	CASSFPQGRGTDTQYF	TGTGCCAGCAGCTTCCCTCAGGGTCGAGGAACAGATACGCAGTATTTT
TRBV11-1	15	.	TRBJ1-1	.	CASSLGGLSGTEAFF	TGTGCCAGCAGCTTAGGAGGTCTTTCGGGCACTGAAGCTTTCTTT